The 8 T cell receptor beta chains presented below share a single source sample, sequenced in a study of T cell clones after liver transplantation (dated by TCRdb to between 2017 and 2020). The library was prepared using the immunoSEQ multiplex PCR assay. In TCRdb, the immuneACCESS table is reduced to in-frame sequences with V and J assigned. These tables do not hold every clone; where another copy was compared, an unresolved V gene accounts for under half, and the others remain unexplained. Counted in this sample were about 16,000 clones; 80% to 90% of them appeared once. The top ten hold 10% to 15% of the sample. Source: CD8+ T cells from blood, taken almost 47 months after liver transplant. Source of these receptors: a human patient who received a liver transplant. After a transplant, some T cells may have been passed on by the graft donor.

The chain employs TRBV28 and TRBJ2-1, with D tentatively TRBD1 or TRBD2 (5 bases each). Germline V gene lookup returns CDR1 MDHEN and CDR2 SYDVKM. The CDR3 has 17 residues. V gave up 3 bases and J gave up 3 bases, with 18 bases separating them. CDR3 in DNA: TGTGCCAGCAGTTTTACCCCCGGGGACCCGTTCTACAATGAGCAGTTCTTC. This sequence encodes CASSFTPGDPFYNEQFF. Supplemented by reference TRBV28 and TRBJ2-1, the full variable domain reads DVKVTQSSRYLVKRTGEKVFLECVQDMDHENMFWYRQDPGLGLRLIYFSYDVKMKEKGDIPEGYSVSREKKERFSLILESASTNQTSMYLCASSFTPGDPFYNEQFFGPGTRLTVL.

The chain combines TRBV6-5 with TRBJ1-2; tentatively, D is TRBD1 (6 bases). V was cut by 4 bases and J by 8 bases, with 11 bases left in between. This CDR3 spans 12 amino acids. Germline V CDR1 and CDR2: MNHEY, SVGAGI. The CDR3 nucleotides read TGTGCCAGCAGTTCGGACAGTCGCGGCTACACCTTC. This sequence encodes CASSSDSRGYTF.

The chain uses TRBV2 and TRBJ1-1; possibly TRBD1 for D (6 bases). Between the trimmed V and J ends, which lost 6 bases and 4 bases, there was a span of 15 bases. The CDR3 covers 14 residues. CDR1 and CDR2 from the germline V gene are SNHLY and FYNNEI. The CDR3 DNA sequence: TGTGCCAGCAGACCTTGGGCAGGGGCCACTGAAGCTTTCTTT. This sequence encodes CASRPWAGATEAFF.

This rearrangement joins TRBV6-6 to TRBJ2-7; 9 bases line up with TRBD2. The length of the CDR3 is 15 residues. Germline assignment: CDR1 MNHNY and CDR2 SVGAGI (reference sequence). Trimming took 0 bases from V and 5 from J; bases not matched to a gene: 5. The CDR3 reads CASSYSSGSLDEQYF. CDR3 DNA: TGTGCCAGCAGTTACTCTAGCGGGAGCCTCGACGAGCAGTACTTC.

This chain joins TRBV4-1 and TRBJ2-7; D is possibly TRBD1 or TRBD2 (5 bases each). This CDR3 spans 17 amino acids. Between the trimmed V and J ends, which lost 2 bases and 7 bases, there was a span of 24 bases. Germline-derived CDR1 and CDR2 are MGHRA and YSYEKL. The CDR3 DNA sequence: TGCGCCAGCAGCCAACTACCTTTAAGGGAGCCAAGGGGAGAGCAGTACTTC. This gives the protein CASSQLPLREPRGEQYF.

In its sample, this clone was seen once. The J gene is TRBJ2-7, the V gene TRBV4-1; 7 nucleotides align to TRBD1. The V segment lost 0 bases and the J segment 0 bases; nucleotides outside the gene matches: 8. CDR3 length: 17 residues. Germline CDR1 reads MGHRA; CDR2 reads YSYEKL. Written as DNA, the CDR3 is TGCGCCAGCAGCCAAGATCTCGGGACAGCTTACTCCTACGAGCAGTACTTC. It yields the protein CASSQDLGTAYSYEQYF.

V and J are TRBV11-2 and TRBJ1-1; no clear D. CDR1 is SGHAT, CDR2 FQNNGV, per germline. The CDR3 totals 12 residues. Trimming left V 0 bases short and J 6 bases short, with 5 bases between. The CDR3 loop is CASSLDTPEAFF. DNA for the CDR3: TGTGCCAGCAGCTTAGATACCCCTGAAGCTTTCTTT.

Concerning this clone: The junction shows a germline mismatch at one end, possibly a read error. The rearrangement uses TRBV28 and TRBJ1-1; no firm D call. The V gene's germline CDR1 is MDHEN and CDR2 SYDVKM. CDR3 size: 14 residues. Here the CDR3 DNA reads TGTGCCAGCAGTCTATGGGGTCCGAACACTGAAGCTTTCTTT. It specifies CASSLWGPNTEAFF.